This entry lists 12 T cell receptor beta chains sequenced from one sample in a study of blood T cells in healthy people across ages. With a J-beta primer mix and a sample-barcoded 5' primer, a second PCR ran about 7 to 11 cycles. MiXCR, applied by TCRdb to the 5' RACE reads, yields one record per CDR3 protein. The table lists 800,000 or so distinct CDR3 sequences, more than 20% of them singletons. This same sample was also part of a study on T cells of mothers and their children.

The sequencing input was blood. The receptor source for this set is a boy younger than 18 in good health.

V usage is TRBV28 and J usage is TRBJ2-5; possibly TRBD1 for D (6 bases). The better agreement between TRBJ2-1 and the DNA end casts doubt on the J call. The CDR3 is made up of 15 amino acids. CDR1 is MDHEN, CDR2 SYDVKM, per germline. The CDR3 region is CASSPKRTVYNEQFF. The DNA of the CDR3 is TGTGCCAGCAGCCCTAAACGGACAGTTTACAATGAGCAGTTCTTC.

In this sample, this clonotype turned up a few times. The V call is TRBV2, the J call TRBJ2-6; no clear D. Germline lookup yields CDR1 SNHLY and CDR2 FYNNEI. Trimming took off 4 bases at V and 0 bases at J, with 10 bases between the two ends. CDR3 length: 16 residues. CDR3 in DNA: TGTGCCAGCAGTGTTTTAGGAAGCTCTGGGGCCAACGTCCTGACTTTC. The encoded protein is CASSVLGSSGANVLTF.

This clonotype appeared many times. This rearrangement joins TRBV29-1 to TRBJ2-2; TRBD1 might be the D (6 bases). CDR3 length: 16 residues. Germline lookup yields CDR1 SQVTM and CDR2 ANQGSEA. Deletions cut 0 bases from V and 0 bases from J, with 11 bases between. CDR3 amino acids: CSVEDRRGTNTGELFF. The CDR3 DNA is TGCAGCGTTGAAGATCGCAGGGGAACGAACACCGGGGAGCTGTTTTTT.

The genes are TRBV7-2 and TRBJ2-5, with 7 bases matching TRBD1. CDR3 size: 14 residues. The trim removed 4 bases at V and 13 bases at J, leaving 15 bases unmatched. Germline-derived CDR1 and CDR2 are SGHTA and FQGNSA. This chain's CDR3 is CASSSRDSSYELYF. The CDR3 DNA reads as TGTGCCAGCAGCTCACGGGACAGTTCCTACGAGCTGTACTTC.

V gene TRBV3-1 combines with J gene TRBJ1-2; perhaps TRBD1 as D (5 bases). The germline CDR1 and CDR2 sequences are LGHDT and YNNKEL (reference sequence). The CDR3 has 14 residues. V was clipped by 3 bases and J by 3 bases, with 11 bases between them. The CDR3 region is CASSQRSGDYGYTF. Written as DNA, the CDR3 is TGTGCCAGCAGCCAGAGGTCGGGGGACTATGGCTACACCTTC.

J is TRBJ1-1 and V is TRBV6-6; TRBD1 matches at 9 bases. This CDR3 contains 18 residues. CDR1 and CDR2 from the germline V gene are MNHNY and SVGAGI (reference sequence). With V trimmed by 0 bases and J by 3 bases, 11 bases remained unmatched. The CDR3 region is CASSYSKDRGGRDTEAFF. Written as DNA, the CDR3 is TGTGCCAGCAGTTACTCGAAAGACAGGGGGGGAAGGGACACTGAAGCTTTCTTT.

This clonotype was recorded many times. The rearrangement links TRBV12-3 or TRBV12-4 to TRBJ2-5; 7 bases fit TRBD2. The J segment lost 11 bases and the V segment lost 6 bases, leaving 15 bases of the junction unmatched. The length of the CDR3 is 14 residues. The CDR3 region has the DNA TGTGCCAGCAGCCCCTCGGCGGGAGCTTGGGAGCAGTACTTC. Protein: CASSPSAGAWEQYF.

In nucleotides, the CDR3 is TGTGCCAGCAGCCCCGGGACGGTGACCGACAAAGAGACCCAGTACTTC. Translation: CASSPGTVTDKETQYF. The chain uses TRBV7-9 and TRBJ2-5; D is possibly TRBD1 or TRBD2 (5 bases each). The germline V gene has CDR1 SEHNR and CDR2 FQNEAQ (reference sequence). This CDR3 has 16 amino acids. V shed 5 bases and J shed 3 bases, with 19 bases lying between them.

The V call is TRBV4-3, the J call TRBJ2-2; D remains ambiguous. V lost 1 base, J lost 5 bases, and 14 bases lay in between. The CDR3 is 16 amino acids. Germline V gene data show CDR1 as LGHNA and CDR2 as YSLEER. The chain's CDR3 is CASSQGSAGWTGELFF. DNA for the CDR3: TGCGCCAGCAGCCAAGGGTCCGCTGGGTGGACCGGGGAGCTGTTTTTT.

This clonotype showed up just a few times. The V call is TRBV4-2, the J call TRBJ2-5; the D is unclear. The DNA end is a closer match to TRBJ2-7, so the J assignment may be wrong. The CDR3 loop spans 17 amino acids. Per the germline V gene, CDR1 is LGHNA and CDR2 is YNFKEQ. CDR3 protein: CASSQEVAPDSSYEQYF. Written as DNA, the CDR3 is TGTGCCAGCAGCCAAGAAGTGGCCCCGGATAGCTCCTACGAGCAGTACTTC.

This clonotype came up once. CDR3 DNA sequence: TGTGCCAGCAGCCCAACTAGCGGGAGGGCCGCCGCCGGGGAGCTGTTTTTT. Amino acids: CASSPTSGRAAAGELFF. V gene TRBV5-4 combines with J gene TRBJ2-2, with 13 bases matching TRBD2. CDR3 size: 17 residues. CDR1 and CDR2 from the germline V gene are SGHNT and YYREEE (reference sequence). With V trimmed by 4 bases and J by 6 bases, 9 bases remained unmatched.

This clonotype was detected only a few times. The J gene is TRBJ1-1, the V gene TRBV12-3 or TRBV12-4; TRBD1 aligns across 7 bases. The CDR3 loop spans 12 amino acids. V lost 6 bases, J lost 6 bases, and 4 bases stayed unmatched. The CDR3 is CASSSGTAEAFF. CDR3 coding DNA: TGTGCCAGCAGCAGCGGGACAGCTGAAGCTTTCTTT.